These 17 T cell receptor beta chains share one sample of origin, sequenced in a study of post-analysis software for immune sequencing data. Libraries were made from TCR beta cDNA, and they carried unique molecular identifiers. TCRdb reprocessed the PCR reads via MiXCR and lists one record per CDR3 protein. Here the sample spans 750,000 to 950,000 distinct CDR3 sequences, approximately 53% being singletons. For these TCRs, the target antigens are not known. Whole-study results and caveats: About 5 TRBV segments were more frequent in patients than controls; TRBV5-6, TRBV5-1 and TRBV20-1 belonged to this group.

The source material was blood. These receptors all stem from a girl aged 5-17 years with multiple sclerosis.

The CDR3 loop is CASSFRALGAYGYTF. The CDR3 nucleotides read TGTGCCAGCAGTTTTAGAGCGCTTGGAGCCTATGGCTACACCTTC. This chain links TRBV12-3 or TRBV12-4 with TRBJ1-2; D unresolved. V shed 3 bases and J shed 4 bases, with 15 bases lying between them. The CDR3 is made up of 15 amino acids.

The V and J genes are TRBV12-3 or TRBV12-4 and TRBJ2-7, with 9 nucleotides matching TRBD1. The CDR3 totals 17 residues. Trimming at V came to 8 bases and at J to 0 bases, leaving 14 bases not matched to a gene. CDR3: CASANPPGQGSSYEQYF. The DNA of the CDR3 is TGTGCCAGCGCTAATCCTCCGGGACAGGGTAGCTCCTACGAGCAGTACTTC.

The sample holds a few counts of this clonotype. This chain uses TRBV7-9 with TRBJ2-5; 14 nucleotides line up with TRBD2. The end of the DNA fits TRBJ2-7 better, so the J call may be wrong. The CDR3 contains 16 residues. CDR1 is SEHNR and CDR2 is FQNEAQ in the germline V gene (reference sequence). The CDR3 nucleotides are TGTGCCAGCAGCAGGGGACTAGCGGGAGATCGGTACGAGCAGTACTTC. It encodes CASSRGLAGDRYEQYF.

The gene calls are TRBV25-1 and TRBJ2-4; the D call may be TRBD1 or TRBD2 (5 bases each). The closer fit of TRBJ2-7 to the DNA end suggests the J call may be wrong. The CDR3 consists of 17 residues. Germline V CDR1 and CDR2: MGHDK, SYGVNS. The CDR3 DNA sequence: TGTGCCAGCAGTGCACGGAACCGGGACCGACTTTCCTACGAGCAGTACTTC. This sequence encodes CASSARNRDRLSYEQYF.

The chain has TRBV29-1 and TRBJ2-1; perhaps D is TRBD1 or TRBD2 (7 bases each). V was trimmed by 4 bases and J by 1 base, leaving 17 bases between them. Germline assignment: CDR1 SQVTM and CDR2 ANQGSEA. This CDR3 contains 16 residues. DNA of the CDR3: TGCAGCGTTGGAGGGGGCGGGAGCCTTTCCTACAATGAGCAGTTCTTC. Its protein is CSVGGGGSLSYNEQFF.

This clonotype was seen a few times. The chain is built from TRBV5-1 and TRBJ2-1; D call uncertain. Trimming pared 0 bases from V and 8 bases from J, leaving 12 bases between. The CDR3 spans 14 residues. Germline assignment: CDR1 SGHRS and CDR2 YFSETQ. This CDR3 is CASSLDRVTDEQFF. CDR3 nucleotide sequence: TGCGCCAGCAGCTTGGATCGGGTCACGGATGAGCAGTTCTTC. Full variable domain (outside the CDR3, taken from reference TRBV5-1 and TRBJ2-1): KAGVTQTPRYLIKTRGQQVTLSCSPISGHRSVSWYQQTPGQGLQFLFEYFSETQRNKGNFPGRFSGRQFSNSRSEMNVSTLELGDSALYLCASSLDRVTDEQFFGPGTRLTVL.

V is TRBV12-3 or TRBV12-4 and J is TRBJ2-7, with D possibly matching TRBD1 (5 bases). V dropped 5 bases and J dropped 3 bases, with 14 bases sitting between them. The CDR3 consists of 14 residues. CDR3 nucleotide sequence: TGTGCCAGCAGTCTAAGGGGATCTAACTACGAGCAGTACTTC. Residues: CASSLRGSNYEQYF.

This clonotype was detected only a few times. The DNA for the CDR3 is TGCAGTGCTACCAAAGGACATCGGGACTACAGCACAGATACGCAGTATTTT. It encodes CSATKGHRDYSTDTQYF. V gene TRBV20-1 combines with J gene TRBJ2-3; 7 positions agree with TRBD2. The V gene end was trimmed by 4 bases and the J gene end by 0 bases; junction bases not matched to a gene: 13. Germline lookup yields CDR1 DFQATT and CDR2 SNEGSKA (reference sequence). This CDR3 spans 17 amino acids.

The genes are TRBV10-3 and TRBJ2-1, with D perhaps matching TRBD1 (6 bases). Germline V gene sequence: CDR1 ENHRY, CDR2 SYGVKD. Trimming took 0 bases from V and 2 from J, leaving 11 bases between them. This CDR3 has 16 residues. As DNA, the CDR3 is TGTGCCATCAGTGAGTCGAAGAAGGGGGCCTACAATGAGCAGTTCTTC. Protein product: CAISESKKGAYNEQFF.

V gene TRBV2 combines with J gene TRBJ2-4; possible D gene TRBD1, 7 bases. The germline V gene has CDR1 SNHLY and CDR2 FYNNEI. The V end was cut by 8 bases, the J end by 8 bases, with 19 bases between. This CDR3 spans 14 amino acids. The CDR3 nucleotides read TGTGCCAGCCGGTCATGGGGACAGCGGGACATTCAGTACTTC. It translates to CASRSWGQRDIQYF.

Only a few counts were recorded for this clonotype. J is TRBJ1-2 and V is TRBV5-1; possibly TRBD1 for D (6 bases). Germline V gives CDR1 SGHRS, CDR2 YFSETQ. V gave up 6 bases and J gave up 2 bases, with 17 bases separating them. There are 15 residues in the CDR3. Here the CDR3 DNA reads TGCGCCAGCAATCCCGGGACACCGGCAAACTATGGCTACACCTTC. Amino acids: CASNPGTPANYGYTF.

The V call is TRBV11-1, the J call TRBJ1-1; D may be TRBD1 (5 bases). V lost 3 bases to trimming and J lost 3 bases, with 17 bases between them. Per the germline V gene, CDR1 is SGHAT and CDR2 is FQDESV (reference sequence). The CDR3 has 16 residues. The CDR3 region has the DNA TGTGCCAGCAGCTTGTCGGTGCGCGTGGGGCACACTGAAGCTTTCTTT. Translation: CASSLSVRVGHTEAFF.

This clonotype came up a few times. The chain carries TRBV9 and TRBJ1-1; 7 bases align to TRBD1. The CDR3 has 17 amino acids. Germline loops: CDR1 SGDLS, CDR2 YYNGEE. J gave up 0 bases and V 4 bases, and 12 bases lay outside the gene matches. In DNA, the CDR3 is TGTGCCAGCAGCTCGCACCGGGACAGATTAATGAACACTGAAGCTTTCTTT. Translating it yields CASSSHRDRLMNTEAFF.

This clonotype has a handful of counts. The chain recombines TRBV7-9 with TRBJ2-1; 7 bases line up with TRBD1. Germline V gene data show CDR1 as SEHNR and CDR2 as FQNEAQ (reference sequence). Trimming removed 3 bases from V and 7 bases from J; junction bases left unmatched: 9. The CDR3 consists of 15 residues. This CDR3 is CASSLSQGVRNEQFF. The CDR3 bases are TGTGCCAGCAGCTTGTCCCAGGGGGTGAGGAATGAGCAGTTCTTC. Full variable domain (remainder filled in from reference TRBV7-9 and TRBJ2-1): DTGVSQNPRHKITKRGQNVTFRCDPISEHNRLYWYRQTLGQGPEFLTYFQNEAQLEKSRLLSDRFSAERPKGSFSTLEIQRTEQGDSAMYLCASSLSQGVRNEQFFGPGTRLTVL.

The CDR3 is CSARDLPSGLARETQYF. The CDR3 DNA reads TGCAGTGCTAGAGACCTCCCCTCCGGACTAGCGAGGGAGACCCAGTACTTC. J is TRBJ2-5 and V is TRBV20-1, with 9 bases that match TRBD2. Looked up from germline, CDR1 is DFQATT and CDR2 is SNEGSKA (reference sequence). Trimming at V came to 0 bases and at J to 5 bases, leaving 13 bases not matched to a gene. The CDR3 is 17 amino acids.

The chain links TRBV20-1 to TRBJ2-7; D gene uncertain. The J call may not be correct, given that the DNA end is closer to TRBJ2-1. The CDR3 is 12 residues long. Looked up from germline, CDR1 is DFQATT and CDR2 is SNEGSKA (reference sequence). Here the CDR3 reads CSAREDYNEQFF. The CDR3, as DNA: TGCAGTGCTAGAGAAGACTACAATGAGCAGTTCTTC.

V is TRBV12-3 or TRBV12-4 and J is TRBJ2-1, with D perhaps TRBD1 or TRBD2 (5 bases each). The CDR3 runs to 17 residues. Trimming left V 8 bases short and J 2 bases short, with 22 bases between. DNA of the CDR3: TGTGCCAGCTCCCCGGGAAGGGGTCAGGGCCCCTACAATGAGCAGTTCTTC. Protein: CASSPGRGQGPYNEQFF.